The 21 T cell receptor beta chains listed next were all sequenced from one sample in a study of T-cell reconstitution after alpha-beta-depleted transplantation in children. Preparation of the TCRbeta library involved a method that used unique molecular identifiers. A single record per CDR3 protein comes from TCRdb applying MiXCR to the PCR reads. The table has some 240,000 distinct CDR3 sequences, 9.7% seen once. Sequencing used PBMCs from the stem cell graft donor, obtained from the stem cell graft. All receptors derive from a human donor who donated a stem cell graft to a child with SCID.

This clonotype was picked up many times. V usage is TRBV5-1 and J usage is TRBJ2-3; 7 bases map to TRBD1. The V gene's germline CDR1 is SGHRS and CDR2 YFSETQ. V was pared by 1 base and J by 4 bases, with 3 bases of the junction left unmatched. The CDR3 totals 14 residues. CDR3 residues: CASSLRQGADTQYF. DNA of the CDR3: TGCGCCAGCAGCTTGAGGCAGGGGGCAGATACGCAGTATTTT.

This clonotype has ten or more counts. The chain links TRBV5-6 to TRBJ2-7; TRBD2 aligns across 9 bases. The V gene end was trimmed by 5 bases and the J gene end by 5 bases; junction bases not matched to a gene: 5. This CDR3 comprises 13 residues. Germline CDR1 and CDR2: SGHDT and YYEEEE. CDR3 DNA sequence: TGTGCCAGCAGGCGACTAGCGGAGAACGAGCAGTACTTC. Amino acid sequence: CASRRLAENEQYF. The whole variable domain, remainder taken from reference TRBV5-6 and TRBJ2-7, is DAGVTQSPTHLIKTRGQQVTLRCSPKSGHDTVSWYQQALGQGPQFIFQYYEEEERQRGNFPDRFSGHQFPNYSSELNVNALLLGDSALYLCASRRLAENEQYFGPGTRLTVT.

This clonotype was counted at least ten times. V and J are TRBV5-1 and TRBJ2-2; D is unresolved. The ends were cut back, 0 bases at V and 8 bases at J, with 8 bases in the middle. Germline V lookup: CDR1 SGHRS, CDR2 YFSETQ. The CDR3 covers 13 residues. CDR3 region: CASSLDPPGELFF. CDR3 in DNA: TGCGCCAGCAGCTTGGATCCCCCGGGGGAGCTGTTTTTT. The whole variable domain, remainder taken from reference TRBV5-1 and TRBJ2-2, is KAGVTQTPRYLIKTRGQQVTLSCSPISGHRSVSWYQQTPGQGLQFLFEYFSETQRNKGNFPGRFSGRQFSNSRSEMNVSTLELGDSALYLCASSLDPPGELFFGEGSRLTVL.

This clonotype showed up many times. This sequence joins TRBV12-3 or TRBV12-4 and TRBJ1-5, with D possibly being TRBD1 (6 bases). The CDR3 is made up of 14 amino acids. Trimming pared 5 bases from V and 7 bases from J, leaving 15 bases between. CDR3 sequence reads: CASSPISDSQPQHF. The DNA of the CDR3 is TGTGCCAGCAGTCCGATCTCGGACAGCCAGCCCCAGCATTTT.

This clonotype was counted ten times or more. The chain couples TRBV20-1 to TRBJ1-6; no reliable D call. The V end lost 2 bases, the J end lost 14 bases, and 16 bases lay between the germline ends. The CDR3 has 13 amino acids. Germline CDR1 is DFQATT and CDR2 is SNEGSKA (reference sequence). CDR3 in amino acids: CSARSAAAGTLHF. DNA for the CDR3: TGCAGTGCTAGAAGTGCGGCAGCCGGCACCCTCCACTTT.

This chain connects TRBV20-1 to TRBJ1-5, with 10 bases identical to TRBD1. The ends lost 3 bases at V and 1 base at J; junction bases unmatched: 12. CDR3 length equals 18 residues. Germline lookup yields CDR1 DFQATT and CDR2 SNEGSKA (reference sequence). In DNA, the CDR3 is TGCAGTGCTAGCCCCCGACAGGGGGCCGTCAGGAGCAATCAGCCCCAGCATTTT. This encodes CSASPRQGAVRSNQPQHF.

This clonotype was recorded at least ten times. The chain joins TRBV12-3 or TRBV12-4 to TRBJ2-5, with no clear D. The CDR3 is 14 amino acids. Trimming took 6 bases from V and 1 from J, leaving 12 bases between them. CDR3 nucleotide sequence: TGTGCCAGCAGCCCCCGAGGAGTCCAAGAGACCCAGTACTTC. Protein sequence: CASSPRGVQETQYF.

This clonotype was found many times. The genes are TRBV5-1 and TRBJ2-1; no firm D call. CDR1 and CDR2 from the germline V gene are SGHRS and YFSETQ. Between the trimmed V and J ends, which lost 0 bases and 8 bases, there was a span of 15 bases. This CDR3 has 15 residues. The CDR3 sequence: CASSLASPPGYEQFF. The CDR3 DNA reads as TGCGCCAGCAGCTTGGCCAGCCCCCCGGGCTATGAGCAGTTCTTC.

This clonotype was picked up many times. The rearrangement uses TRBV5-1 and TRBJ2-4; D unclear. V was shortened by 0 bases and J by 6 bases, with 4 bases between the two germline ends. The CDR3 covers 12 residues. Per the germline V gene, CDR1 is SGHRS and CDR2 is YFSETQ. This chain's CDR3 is CASSLERNIQYF. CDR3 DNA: TGCGCCAGCAGCTTGGAGAGAAACATTCAGTACTTC.

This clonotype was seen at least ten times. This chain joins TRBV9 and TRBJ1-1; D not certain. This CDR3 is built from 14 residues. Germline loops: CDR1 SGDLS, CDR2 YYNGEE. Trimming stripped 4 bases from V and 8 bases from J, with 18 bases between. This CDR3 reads CASSLPPGDQEAFF. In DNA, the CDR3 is TGTGCCAGCAGCCTCCCGCCTGGGGATCAGGAAGCTTTCTTT.

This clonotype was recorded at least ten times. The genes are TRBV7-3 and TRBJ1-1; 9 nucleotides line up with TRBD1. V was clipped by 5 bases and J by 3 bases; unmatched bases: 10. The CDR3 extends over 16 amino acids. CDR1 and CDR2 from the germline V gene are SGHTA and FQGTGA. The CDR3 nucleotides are TGTGCCAGCAGCCCCCAGGACAGGGGATCTCACACTGAAGCTTTCTTT. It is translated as CASSPQDRGSHTEAFF.

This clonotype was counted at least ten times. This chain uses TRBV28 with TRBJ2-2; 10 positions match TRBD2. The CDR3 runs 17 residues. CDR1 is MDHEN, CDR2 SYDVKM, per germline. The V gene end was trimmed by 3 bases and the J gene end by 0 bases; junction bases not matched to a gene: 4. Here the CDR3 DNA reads TGTGCCAGCAGTTTCGGGACTAGCGAAGCGAACACCGGGGAGCTGTTTTTT. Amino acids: CASSFGTSEANTGELFF.

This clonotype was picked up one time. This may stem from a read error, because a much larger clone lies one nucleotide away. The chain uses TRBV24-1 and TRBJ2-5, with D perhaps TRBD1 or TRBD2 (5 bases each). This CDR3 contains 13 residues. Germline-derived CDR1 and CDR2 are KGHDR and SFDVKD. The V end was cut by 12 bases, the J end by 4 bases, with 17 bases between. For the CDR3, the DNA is TGTGCCGCCAAGAGGGAAGGGGCAGAGACCCAGTACTTC. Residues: CAAKREGAETQYF.

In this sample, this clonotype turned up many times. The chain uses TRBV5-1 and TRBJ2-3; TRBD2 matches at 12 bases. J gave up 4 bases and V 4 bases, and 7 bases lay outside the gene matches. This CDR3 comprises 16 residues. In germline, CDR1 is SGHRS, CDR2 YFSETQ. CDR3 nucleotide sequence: TGCGCCAGCAGCGTATCACTAGCGGGGGGTCCAGATACGCAGTATTTT. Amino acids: CASSVSLAGGPDTQYF.

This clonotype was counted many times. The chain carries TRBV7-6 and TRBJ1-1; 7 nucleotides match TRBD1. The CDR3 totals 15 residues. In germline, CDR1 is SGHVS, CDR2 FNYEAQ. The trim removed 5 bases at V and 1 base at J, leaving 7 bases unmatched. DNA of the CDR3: TGTGCCAGCAGCCGGTGGGACAGCGAGAACACTGAAGCTTTCTTT. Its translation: CASSRWDSENTEAFF.

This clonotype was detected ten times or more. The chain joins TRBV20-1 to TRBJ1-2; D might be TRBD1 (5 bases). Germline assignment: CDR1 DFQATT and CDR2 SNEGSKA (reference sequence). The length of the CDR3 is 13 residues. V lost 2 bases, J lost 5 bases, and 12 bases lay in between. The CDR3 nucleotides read TGCAGTGCTAGACCCCCGGGGCAGTATGGCTACACCTTC. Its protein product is CSARPPGQYGYTF.

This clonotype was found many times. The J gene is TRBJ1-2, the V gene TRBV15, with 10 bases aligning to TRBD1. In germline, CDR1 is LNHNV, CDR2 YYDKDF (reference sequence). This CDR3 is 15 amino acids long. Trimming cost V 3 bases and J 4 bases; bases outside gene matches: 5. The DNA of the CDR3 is TGTGCCACCAGCAGGGACAGGGGGAAAACCTATGGCTACACCTTC. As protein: CATSRDRGKTYGYTF.

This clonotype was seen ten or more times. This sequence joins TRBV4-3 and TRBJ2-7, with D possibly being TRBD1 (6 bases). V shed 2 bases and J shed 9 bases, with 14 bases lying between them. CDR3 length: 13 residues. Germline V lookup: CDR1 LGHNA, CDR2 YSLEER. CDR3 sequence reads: CASSQKTGIGQYF. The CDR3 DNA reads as TGCGCCAGCAGCCAAAAAACAGGGATTGGGCAGTACTTC.

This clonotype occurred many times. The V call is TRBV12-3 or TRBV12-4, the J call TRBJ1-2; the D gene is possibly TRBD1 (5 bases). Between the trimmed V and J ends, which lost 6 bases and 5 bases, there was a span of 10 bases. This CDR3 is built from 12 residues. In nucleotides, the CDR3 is TGTGCCAGCAGAGAAGGGGCTTATGGCTACACCTTC. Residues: CASREGAYGYTF.

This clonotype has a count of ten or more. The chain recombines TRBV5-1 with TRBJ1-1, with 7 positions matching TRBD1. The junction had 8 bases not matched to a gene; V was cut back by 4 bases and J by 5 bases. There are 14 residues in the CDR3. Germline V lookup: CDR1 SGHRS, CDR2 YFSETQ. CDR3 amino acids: CASSQRDRGTEAFF. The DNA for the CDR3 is TGCGCCAGCAGCCAGAGGGACAGAGGGACTGAAGCTTTCTTT.

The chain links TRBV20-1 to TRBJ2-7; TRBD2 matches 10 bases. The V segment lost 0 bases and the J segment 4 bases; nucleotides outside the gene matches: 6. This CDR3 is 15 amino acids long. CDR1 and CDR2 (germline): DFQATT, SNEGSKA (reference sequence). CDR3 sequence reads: CSARDRAGGPYEQYF. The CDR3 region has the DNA TGCAGTGCTAGAGATCGAGCGGGGGGGCCTTACGAGCAGTACTTC.